The 9 T cell receptor beta chains below were found in one sample sequenced in a study of cytomegalovirus exposure and HLA in healthy donors (TCRdb year 2017). Library method: the immunoSEQ multiplex PCR assay. The multiplex PCR relied on a mix of 60 forward primers for TCR Vbeta segments and 13 reverse primers for TCR Jbeta segments. This immuneACCESS table, as held by TCRdb, lists in-frame sequences with V and J called but not all clones. Of the missing ones, under half trace to an unresolved V gene in checked studies; the others have no known cause. The sample table holds about 120,000 clones, of which around 60% were seen once. The top ten clonotypes cover roughly 10% of the sample. Material: PBMCs. Receptor source: a man in his forties in good health and CMV-seropositive.

The J gene is TRBJ1-1, the V gene TRBV4-1; no clear D. V gave up 4 bases and J gave up 4 bases, with 10 bases separating them. This CDR3 is built from 13 residues. In germline, CDR1 is MGHRA, CDR2 YSYEKL. CDR3: CASSLARFTEAFF. CDR3 bases: TGCGCCAGCAGCCTTGCTAGGTTCACTGAAGCTTTCTTT.

This clone was detected once. The gene calls are TRBV6-5 and TRBJ2-1; unclear D gene. V was cut by 5 bases and J by 0 bases, with 11 bases left in between. The CDR3 is 15 residues long. Looked up from germline, CDR1 is MNHEY and CDR2 is SVGAGI. The CDR3 spells CASSLLGGSYNEQFF. DNA for the CDR3: TGTGCCAGCAGTCTTCTAGGCGGCTCCTACAATGAGCAGTTCTTC.

For the CDR3, the DNA is TGTGCCAGCAGTGAACGGGACAGGAGAGGAGGCTACACCTTC. This codes for CASSERDRRGGYTF. The chain carries TRBV25-1 and TRBJ1-2; TRBD1 matches 8 bases. The CDR3 length is 14 residues. The J segment lost 8 bases and the V segment lost 2 bases, leaving 7 bases of the junction unmatched. Per the germline V gene, CDR1 is MGHDK and CDR2 is SYGVNS.

This clone was counted between two and nine times. The gene calls are TRBV5-4 and TRBJ2-5; TRBD2 aligns across 10 bases. The CDR3 consists of 16 residues. CDR1 and CDR2 from the germline V gene are SGHNT and YYREEE (reference sequence). The V and J ends lost 0 bases and 4 bases, in that order; junction bases with no gene match: 6. CDR3 DNA: TGTGCCAGCAGCTTGGGCGGGCTAGCGGGGGTAGAGACCCAGTACTTC. This gives the protein CASSLGGLAGVETQYF. The whole variable domain, remainder taken from reference TRBV5-4 and TRBJ2-5, is ETGVTQSPTHLIKTRGQQVTLRCSSQSGHNTVSWYQQALGQGPQFIFQYYREEENGRGNFPPRFSGLQFPNYSSELNVNALELDDSALYLCASSLGGLAGVETQYFGPGTRLLVL.

The sample holds a few counts of this clone. Written as DNA, the CDR3 is TGTGCCAGTAGTATTAGGTCCAGGGATCGTTACGAGCAGTACTTC. It yields the protein CASSIRSRDRYEQYF. The V call is TRBV19, the J call TRBJ2-7; TRBD1 is a possible D gene (5 bases). This CDR3 contains 15 residues. Trimming took off 3 bases at V and 4 bases at J, with 16 bases between the two ends. Germline V CDR1 and CDR2: LNHDA, SQIVND (reference sequence).

This clone has just a few counts. This sequence joins TRBV7-9 and TRBJ2-7; D possibly corresponds to TRBD1 (6 bases). Trimming removed 1 base at V and 2 bases at J, with 9 bases between. The CDR3 consists of 14 residues. CDR1 is SEHNR and CDR2 is FQNEAQ in the germline V gene (reference sequence). CDR3: CASSLEQGAYEQYF. Written as DNA, the CDR3 is TGTGCCAGCAGCTTAGAACAGGGAGCCTACGAGCAGTACTTC.

The chain joins TRBV9 to TRBJ2-5; 10 bases line up with TRBD1. Germline V lookup: CDR1 SGDLS, CDR2 YYNGEE. With 4 bases clipped from V and 1 base from J, the junction kept 1 base outside the gene matches. CDR3 length equals 14 residues. DNA for the CDR3: TGTGCCAGCAGCAGGACAGGGGGCCAAGAGACCCAGTACTTC. The encoded protein is CASSRTGGQETQYF.

The rearrangement links TRBV6-1 to TRBJ1-2; 8 bases map to TRBD1. This CDR3 spans 14 amino acids. Germline V lookup: CDR1 MNHNS, CDR2 SASEGT. V lost 1 base, J lost 4 bases, and 2 bases stayed unmatched. This CDR3 reads CASSEVGTGYGYTF. As DNA, the CDR3 is TGTGCCAGCAGTGAAGTGGGGACAGGCTATGGCTACACCTTC.

The chain carries TRBV28 and TRBJ2-7; 8 bases are shared with TRBD1. The CDR3 loop spans 16 amino acids. Trimming cost V 7 bases and J 2 bases; bases outside gene matches: 13. Germline CDR1 and CDR2: MDHEN and SYDVKM. For the CDR3, the DNA is TGTGCCAGCACTCCATTTGGACAGGGAGCTGCCTACGAGCAGTACTTC. This gives the protein CASTPFGQGAAYEQYF.